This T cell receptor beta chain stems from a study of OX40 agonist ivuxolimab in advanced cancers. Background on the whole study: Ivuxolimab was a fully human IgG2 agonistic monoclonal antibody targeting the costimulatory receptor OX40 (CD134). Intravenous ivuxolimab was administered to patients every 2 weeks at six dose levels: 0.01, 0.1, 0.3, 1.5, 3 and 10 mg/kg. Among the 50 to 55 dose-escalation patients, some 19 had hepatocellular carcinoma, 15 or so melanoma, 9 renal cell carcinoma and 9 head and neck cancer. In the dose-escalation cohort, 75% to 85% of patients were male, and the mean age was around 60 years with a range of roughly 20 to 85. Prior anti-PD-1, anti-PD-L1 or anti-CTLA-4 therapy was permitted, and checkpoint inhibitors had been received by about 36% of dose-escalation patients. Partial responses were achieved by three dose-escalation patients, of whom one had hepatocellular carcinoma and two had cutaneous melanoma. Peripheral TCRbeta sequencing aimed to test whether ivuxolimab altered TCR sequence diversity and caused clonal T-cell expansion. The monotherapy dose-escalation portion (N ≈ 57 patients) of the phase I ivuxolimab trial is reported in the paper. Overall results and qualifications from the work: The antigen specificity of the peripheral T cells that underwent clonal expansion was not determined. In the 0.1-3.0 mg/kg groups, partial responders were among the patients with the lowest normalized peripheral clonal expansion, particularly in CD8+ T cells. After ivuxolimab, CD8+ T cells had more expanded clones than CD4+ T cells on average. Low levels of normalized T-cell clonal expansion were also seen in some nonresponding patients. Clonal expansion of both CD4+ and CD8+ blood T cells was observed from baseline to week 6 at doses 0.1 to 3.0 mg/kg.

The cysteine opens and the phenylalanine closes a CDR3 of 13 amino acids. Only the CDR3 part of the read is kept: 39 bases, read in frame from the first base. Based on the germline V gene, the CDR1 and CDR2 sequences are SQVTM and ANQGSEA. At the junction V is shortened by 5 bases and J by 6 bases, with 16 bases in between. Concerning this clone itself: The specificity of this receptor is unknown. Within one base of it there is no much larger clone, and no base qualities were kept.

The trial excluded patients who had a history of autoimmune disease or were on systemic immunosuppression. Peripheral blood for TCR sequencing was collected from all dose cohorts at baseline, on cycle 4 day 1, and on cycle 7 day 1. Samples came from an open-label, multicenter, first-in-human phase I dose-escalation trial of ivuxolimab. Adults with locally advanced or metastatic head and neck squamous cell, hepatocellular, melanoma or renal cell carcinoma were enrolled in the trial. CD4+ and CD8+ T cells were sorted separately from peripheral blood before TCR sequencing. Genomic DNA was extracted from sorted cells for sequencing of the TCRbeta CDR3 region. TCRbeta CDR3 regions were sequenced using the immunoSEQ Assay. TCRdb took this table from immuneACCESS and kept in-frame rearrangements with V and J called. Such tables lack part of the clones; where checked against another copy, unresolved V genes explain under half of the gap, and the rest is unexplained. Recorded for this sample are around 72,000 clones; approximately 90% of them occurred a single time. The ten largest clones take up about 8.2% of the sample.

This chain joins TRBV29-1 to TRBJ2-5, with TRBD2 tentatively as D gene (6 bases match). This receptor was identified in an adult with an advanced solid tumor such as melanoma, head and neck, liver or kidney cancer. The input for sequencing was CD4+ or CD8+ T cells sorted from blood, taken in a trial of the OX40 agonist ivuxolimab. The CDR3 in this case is CSVHLRRGQTQYF. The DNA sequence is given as TGCAGCGTTCATTTGCGGAGGGGTCAGACCCAGTACTTC.